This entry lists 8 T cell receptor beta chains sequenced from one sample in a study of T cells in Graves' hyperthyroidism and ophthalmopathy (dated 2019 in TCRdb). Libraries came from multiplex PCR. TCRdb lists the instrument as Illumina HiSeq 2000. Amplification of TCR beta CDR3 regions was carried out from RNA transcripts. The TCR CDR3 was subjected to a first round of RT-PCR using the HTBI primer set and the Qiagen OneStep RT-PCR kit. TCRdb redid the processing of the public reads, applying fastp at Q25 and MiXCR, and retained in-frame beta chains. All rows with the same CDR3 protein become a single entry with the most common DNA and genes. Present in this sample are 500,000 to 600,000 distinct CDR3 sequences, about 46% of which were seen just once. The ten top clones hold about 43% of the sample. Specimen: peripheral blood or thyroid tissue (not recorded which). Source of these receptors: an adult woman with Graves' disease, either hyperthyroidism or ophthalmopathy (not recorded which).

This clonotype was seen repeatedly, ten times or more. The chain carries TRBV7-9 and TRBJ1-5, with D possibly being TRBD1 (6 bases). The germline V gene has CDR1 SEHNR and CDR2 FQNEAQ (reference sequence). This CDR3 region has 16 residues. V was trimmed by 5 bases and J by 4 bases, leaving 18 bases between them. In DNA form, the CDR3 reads TGTGCCAGCAGCCAAGTTATCGGACAGACTAATCAGCCCCAGCATTTT. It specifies CASSQVIGQTNQPQHF.

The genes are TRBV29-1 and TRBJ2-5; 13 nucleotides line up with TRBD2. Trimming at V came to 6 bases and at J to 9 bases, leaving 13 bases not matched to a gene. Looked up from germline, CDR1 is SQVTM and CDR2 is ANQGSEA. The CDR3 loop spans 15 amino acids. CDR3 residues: CSVSRLAGGPRAQYF. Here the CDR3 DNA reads TGCAGCGTATCAAGACTAGCGGGAGGCCCCAGGGCCCAGTACTTC. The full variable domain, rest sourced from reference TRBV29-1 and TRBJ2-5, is SAVISQKPSRDICQRGTSLTIQCQVDSQVTMMFWYRQQPGQSLTLIATANQGSEATYESGFVIDKFPISRPNLTFSTLTVSNMSPEDSSIYLCSVSRLAGGPRAQYFGPGTRLLVL.

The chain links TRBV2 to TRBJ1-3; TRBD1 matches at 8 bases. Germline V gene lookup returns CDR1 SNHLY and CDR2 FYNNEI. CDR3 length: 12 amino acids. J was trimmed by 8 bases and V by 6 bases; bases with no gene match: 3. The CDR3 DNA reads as TGTGCCAGCAGCACAGGGGGTTACACCATATATTTT. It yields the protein CASSTGGYTIYF.

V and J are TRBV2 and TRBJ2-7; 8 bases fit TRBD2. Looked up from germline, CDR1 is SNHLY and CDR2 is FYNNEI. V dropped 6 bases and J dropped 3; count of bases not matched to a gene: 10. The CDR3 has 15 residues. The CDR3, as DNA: TGTGCCAGCAGGCTAAGACCGGGACTAGACTACGAGCAGTACTTC. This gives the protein CASRLRPGLDYEQYF.

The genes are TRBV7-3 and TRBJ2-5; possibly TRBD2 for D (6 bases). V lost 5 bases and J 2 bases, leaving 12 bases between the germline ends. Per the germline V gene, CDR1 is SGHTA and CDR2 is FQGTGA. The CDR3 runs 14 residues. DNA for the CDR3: TGTGCCAGCAGCGGGCGGGATAAACAAGAGACCCAGTACTTC. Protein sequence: CASSGRDKQETQYF.

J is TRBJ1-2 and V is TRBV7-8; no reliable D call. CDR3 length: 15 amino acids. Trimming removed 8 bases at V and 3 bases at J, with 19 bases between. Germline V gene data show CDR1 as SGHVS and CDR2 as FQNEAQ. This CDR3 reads CASSPKVASDYGYTF. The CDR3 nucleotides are TGTGCCAGCTCACCAAAAGTAGCAAGCGACTATGGCTACACCTTC.

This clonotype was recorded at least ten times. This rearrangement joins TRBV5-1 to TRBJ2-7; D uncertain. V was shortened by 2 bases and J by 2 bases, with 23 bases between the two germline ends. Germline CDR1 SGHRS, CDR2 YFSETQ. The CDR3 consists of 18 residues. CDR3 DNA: TGCGCCAGCAGCTTAAACATACCTAAGACTTCTGGGGCCTACGAGCAGTACTTC. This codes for CASSLNIPKTSGAYEQYF.

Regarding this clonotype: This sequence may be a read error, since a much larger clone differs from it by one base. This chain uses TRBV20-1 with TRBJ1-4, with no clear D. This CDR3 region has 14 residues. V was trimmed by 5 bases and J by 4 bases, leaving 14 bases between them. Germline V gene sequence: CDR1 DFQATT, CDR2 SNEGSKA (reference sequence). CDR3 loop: CSAGGQSYNEKLFF. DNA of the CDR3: TGCAGTGCTGGAGGGCAGTCCTATAATGAAAAACTGTTTTTT.